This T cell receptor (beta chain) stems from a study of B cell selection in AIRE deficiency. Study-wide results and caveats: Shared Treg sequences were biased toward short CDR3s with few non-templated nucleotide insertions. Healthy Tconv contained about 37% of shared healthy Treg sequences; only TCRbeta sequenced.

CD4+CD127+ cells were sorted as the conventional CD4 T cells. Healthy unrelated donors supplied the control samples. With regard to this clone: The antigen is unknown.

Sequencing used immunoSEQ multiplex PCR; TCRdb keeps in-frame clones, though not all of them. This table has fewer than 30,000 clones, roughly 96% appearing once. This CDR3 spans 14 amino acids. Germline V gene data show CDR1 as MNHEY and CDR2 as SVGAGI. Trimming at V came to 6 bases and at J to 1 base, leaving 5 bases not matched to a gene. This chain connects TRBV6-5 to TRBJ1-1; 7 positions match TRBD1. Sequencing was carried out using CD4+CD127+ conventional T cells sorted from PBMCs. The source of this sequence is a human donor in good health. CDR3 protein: CASSQTGTNTEAFF. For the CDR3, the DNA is TGTGCCAGCAGCCAGACAGGGACGAACACTGAAGCTTTCTTT.